The clone carrying this T cell receptor beta chain was picked up a small number of times. The antigen remains undetermined. Deletions cut 3 bases from V and 2 bases from J, with 8 bases between. Germline V gene data show CDR1 as SQVTM and CDR2 as ANQGSEA. The CDR3 runs 13 residues. One entry per CDR3 protein, called by TCRdb with MiXCR from the reads. The sample lists 200,000 to 300,000 distinct CDR3 sequences, approximately 10% seen once, with more than 13% in the top ten. The data were obtained in a study of T cell repertoires in cytomegalovirus infection. Across the whole study: CMV infection and matching HLA type were both indicated by public TCR beta signatures. The study, taken as a whole, reports: The ex vivo response showed dominance by HLA-C-restricted CMV-specific TCR beta clonotypes.

The source of this sequence is a human donor in good health (CMV status not recorded). Some clones in this sample may be carry-over from other donors' samples. The V gene is TRBV29-1, the J gene TRBJ1-5; D is undetermined. Sequenced sample: PBMCs. CDR3 residues: CSVDNGGNQPQHF. CDR3 bases: TGCAGCGTTGATAACGGGGGCAATCAGCCCCAGCATTTT.